The 12 T cell receptor beta chains presented below share a single source sample, sequenced in a study of human T cells and chemical hapten exposure (dated by TCRdb to the early 2020s). The time point label, read with the paper, signifies: healthy volunteer bleed at 2 weeks. Total RNA was extracted from unfractionated whole blood that had been collected in Tempus Blood RNA tubes. Receptors were amplified or captured by RACE. The reads were generated on a NextSeq 500. TCRdb trimmed the raw reads at Q25, called clones with MiXCR and kept productive beta chains. When rows share a CDR3 protein, they turn into one entry using the most common DNA and genes. The sample profile shows about 47,000 distinct CDR3 sequences; approximately 4.8% of them were found once. The ten most abundant clones make up approximately 6.3% of the sample. The sequencing sample was made of whole blood. The receptors come from a human donor in good health. Some clones in this sample may be carry-over from other donors' samples.

This clonotype was counted at least ten times. The gene calls are TRBV12-3 or TRBV12-4 and TRBJ2-4; D not resolved. Trimming removed 4 bases from V and 8 bases from J, with 9 bases in between. The CDR3 has 12 amino acids. CDR3 sequence reads: CASSSNRHIQYF. The CDR3 DNA sequence: TGTGCCAGCAGTTCGAACAGACACATTCAGTACTTC.

This clonotype was seen ten or more times. The chain carries TRBV28 and TRBJ2-1, with TRBD2 identical over 11 bases. V lost 1 base, J lost 3 bases, and 2 bases stayed unmatched. Germline CDR1 MDHEN, CDR2 SYDVKM. This CDR3 spans 16 amino acids. CDR3 residues: CASSLYLAGGYNEQFF. DNA for the CDR3: TGTGCCAGCAGTTTATACCTAGCGGGAGGCTACAATGAGCAGTTCTTC.

This clonotype was found many times. The chain is built from TRBV12-3 or TRBV12-4 and TRBJ2-3; no reliable D call. The CDR3 spans 12 residues. The germline V and J ends were trimmed by 5 bases and 3 bases, with 6 bases remaining between them. CDR3 DNA sequence: TGTGCCAGCAGTAGACAAACAGATACGCAGTATTTT. Residues: CASSRQTDTQYF.

This clonotype occurred many times. This sequence joins TRBV9 and TRBJ1-1; D gene unclear. The ends were cut back, 0 bases at V and 1 base at J, with 7 bases in the middle. Germline CDR1 and CDR2: SGDLS and YYNGEE. CDR3 size: 14 residues. CDR3 loop: CASSVGSGNTEAFF. The CDR3 DNA sequence: TGTGCCAGCAGCGTAGGATCGGGGAACACTGAAGCTTTCTTT.

This clonotype was observed a handful of times. The chain is built from TRBV5-1 and TRBJ2-5; maybe TRBD1 (5 bases). CDR1 is SGHRS and CDR2 is YFSETQ in the germline V gene. The germline V and J ends were trimmed by 3 bases and 0 bases, with 12 bases remaining between them. The CDR3 runs to 15 residues. CDR3 region: CASSYRFSYQETQYF. In DNA, the CDR3 is TGCGCCAGCAGCTACAGGTTCTCGTACCAAGAGACCCAGTACTTC. Variable domain in full (rest from reference TRBV5-1 and TRBJ2-5): KAGVTQTPRYLIKTRGQQVTLSCSPISGHRSVSWYQQTPGQGLQFLFEYFSETQRNKGNFPGRFSGRQFSNSRSEMNVSTLELGDSALYLCASSYRFSYQETQYFGPGTRLLVL.

This clonotype was counted at least ten times. The J gene is TRBJ2-1, the V gene TRBV11-2; D possibly corresponds to TRBD2 (5 bases). From germline, CDR1 is SGHAT and CDR2 FQNNGV. Trimming removed 5 bases from V and 8 bases from J, with 19 bases in between. The CDR3 covers 15 residues. The CDR3 here is CASSAGPSPGDEQFF. DNA for the CDR3: TGTGCCAGCAGCGCGGGCCCCAGCCCCGGGGATGAGCAGTTCTTC.

This clonotype was seen more than once but under ten times. The CDR3 protein is CASSYLQGEGNQPQHF. CDR3 coding DNA: TGTGCCAGCAGTTACTTACAGGGTGAAGGCAATCAGCCCCAGCATTTT. The rearrangement uses TRBV2 and TRBJ1-5; D possibly corresponds to TRBD1 (6 bases). The V end lost 5 bases, the J end lost 2 bases, and 16 bases lay between the germline ends. The V gene's germline CDR1 is SNHLY and CDR2 FYNNEI. The CDR3 covers 16 residues.

The sample holds many counts of this clonotype. The chain carries TRBV4-1 and TRBJ2-1; TRBD2 matches at 10 bases. This CDR3 is 16 amino acids long. The trim removed 6 bases at V and 2 bases at J, leaving 7 bases unmatched. CDR1 and CDR2 (germline): MGHRA, YSYEKL. The CDR3 region is CASRSAGTSAYNEQFF. CDR3 bases: TGCGCCAGCAGATCCGCCGGGACTAGCGCCTACAATGAGCAGTTCTTC.

This clonotype came up a few times. J is TRBJ2-3 and V is TRBV6-1; D is undetermined. Germline assignment: CDR1 MNHNS and CDR2 SASEGT. The V end was cut by 6 bases, the J end by 2 bases, with 12 bases between. The CDR3 is 14 residues long. CDR3 residues: CASRATRITDTQYF. The CDR3 bases are TGTGCCAGCAGGGCGACCAGAATCACAGATACGCAGTATTTT.

This clonotype was counted between two and nine times. The V and J genes are TRBV30 and TRBJ1-2; D unresolved. Trimming took off 0 bases at V and 8 bases at J, with 13 bases between the two ends. The CDR3 is 13 amino acids. The germline gives CDR1 GTSNPN, CDR2 SVGIG (reference sequence). CDR3 region: CAWSVIRAGGYTF. The CDR3 DNA follows: TGTGCCTGGAGTGTAATTCGTGCGGGGGGCTACACCTTC. The full variable domain, rest sourced from reference TRBV30 and TRBJ1-2, is SQTIHQWPATLVQPVGSPLSLECTVEGTSNPNLYWYRQAAGRGLQLLFYSVGIGQISSEVPQNLSASRPQDRQFILSSKKLLLSDSGFYLCAWSVIRAGGYTFGSGTRLTVV.

In its sample, this clonotype was seen many times. The genes are TRBV5-6 and TRBJ1-1; the match to TRBD1 covers 7 bases. Germline V gene lookup returns CDR1 SGHDT and CDR2 YYEEEE. With 3 bases clipped from V and 4 bases from J, the junction kept 6 bases outside the gene matches. CDR3 length equals 14 residues. The CDR3 spells CASSWGAGGTEAFF. DNA for the CDR3: TGTGCCAGCAGCTGGGGGGCAGGGGGCACTGAAGCTTTCTTT.

This clonotype was seen a few times. CDR3 sequence reads: CASSYEGLYQPQHF. As DNA, the CDR3 is TGTGCCAGCAGTTACGAAGGCCTTTATCAGCCCCAGCATTTT. The rearrangement joins TRBV2 to TRBJ1-5, with D unresolved. The V and J ends lost 5 bases and 5 bases respectively, with 13 bases between them. Germline loops: CDR1 SNHLY, CDR2 FYNNEI. The CDR3 totals 14 residues.